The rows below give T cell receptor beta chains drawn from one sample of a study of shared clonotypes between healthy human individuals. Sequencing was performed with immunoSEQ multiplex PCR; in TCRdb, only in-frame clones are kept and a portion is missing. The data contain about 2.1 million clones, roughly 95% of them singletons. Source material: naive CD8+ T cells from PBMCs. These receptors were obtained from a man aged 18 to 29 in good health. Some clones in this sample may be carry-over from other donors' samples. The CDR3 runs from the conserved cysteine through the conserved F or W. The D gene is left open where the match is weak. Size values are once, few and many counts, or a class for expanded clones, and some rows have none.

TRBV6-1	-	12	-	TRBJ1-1	TGTGCCAGCAGTATAAGATGGACTGAAGCTTTCTTT	CASSIRWTEAFF
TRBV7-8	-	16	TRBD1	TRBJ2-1	TGTGCCAGCAGCTTTACCGGGACAGTAATATACAATGAGCAGTTCTTC	CASSFTGTVIYNEQFF
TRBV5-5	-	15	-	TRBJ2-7	TGTGCCAGCAGCTGGGGTTACGGGGGGCGGTACGAGCAGTACTTC	CASSWGYGGRYEQYF
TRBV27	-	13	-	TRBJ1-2	TGTGCCAGCAGTCCCGGACAGAGCTATGGCTACACCTTC	CASSPGQSYGYTF
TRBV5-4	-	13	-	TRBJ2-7	TGTGCCAGCAGCTTACCCTCCTCCTACGAGCAGTACTTC	CASSLPSSYEQYF
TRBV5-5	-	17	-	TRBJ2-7	TGTGCCAGCAGCTTGGTGGGGTGGGGCAGGGCGTCCTACGAGCAGTACTTC	CASSLVGWGRASYEQYF
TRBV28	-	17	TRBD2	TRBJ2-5	TGTGCCAGCAGTTTGGACCTAGCGGGAGACGACGGGGAGACCCAGTACTTC	CASSLDLAGDDGETQYF
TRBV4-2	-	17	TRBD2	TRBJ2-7	TGTGCCAGTGGCCCGGGAGGGGTAGCGGGAGGTACCTACGAGCAGTACTTC	CASGPGGVAGGTYEQYF
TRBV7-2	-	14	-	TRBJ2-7	TGTGCCAGCAGCTTAGGACTAGGCTCCTACGAGCAGTACTTC	CASSLGLGSYEQYF
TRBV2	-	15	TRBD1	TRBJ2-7	TGTGCCAGCAGGAGGGGACAGGACCTCTCCTACGAGCAGTACTTC	CASRRGQDLSYEQYF
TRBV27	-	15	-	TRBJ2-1	TGTGCCAGCAGTTTATTCGCGAGCGAGTCCCATGAGCAGTTCTTC	CASSLFASESHEQFF
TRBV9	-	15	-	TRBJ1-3	TGTGCCAGCAGCGTAGGCCGCACTTCTGGAAACACCATATATTTT	CASSVGRTSGNTIYF
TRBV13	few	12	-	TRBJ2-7	TGTGCCAGCAGCTTAGGCCCGCACGAGCAGTACTTC	CASSLGPHEQYF
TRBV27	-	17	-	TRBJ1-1	TGTGCCAGCAGTTTATCGACGGGAAGGGCAGTGAACACTGAAGCTTTCTTT	CASSLSTGRAVNTEAFF
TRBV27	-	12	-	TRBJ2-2	TGTGCCAGCAGTCACACGGGGGGGGAGCTGTTTTTT	CASSHTGGELFF
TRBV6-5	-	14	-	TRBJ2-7	TGTGCCAGCAGTTATACAGTCAGTGTGAAGGAGCAGTACTTC	CASSYTVSVKEQYF
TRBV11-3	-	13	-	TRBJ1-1	TGTGCCAGCAGCTTGCGGGGGAACACTGAAGCTTTCTTT	CASSLRGNTEAFF
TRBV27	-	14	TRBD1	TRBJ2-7	TGTGCCAGCAGTGTCACAGGGGTGTCCTACGAGCAGTACTTC	CASSVTGVSYEQYF
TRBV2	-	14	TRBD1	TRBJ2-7	TGTGCCAGCAGTCAATACAGGGGGCACTACGAGCAGTACTTC	CASSQYRGHYEQYF
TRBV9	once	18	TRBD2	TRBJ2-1	TGTGCCAGCAGCGCGCCCACAGGGACTAGCGAGTCCTACAATGAGCAGTTCTTC	CASSAPTGTSESYNEQFF
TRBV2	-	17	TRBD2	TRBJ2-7	TGTGCCAGCAGTGAAGCCCACCGGGTGGCGGGAGGCTACGAGCAGTACTTC	CASSEAHRVAGGYEQYF
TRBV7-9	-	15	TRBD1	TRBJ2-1	TGTGCCAGCAGCTTAGCGGATGACAGGGGAGATGAGCAGTTCTTC	CASSLADDRGDEQFF
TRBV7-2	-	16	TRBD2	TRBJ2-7	TGTGCCAGCAGCTTAGTGCTAGCGGGACCCTCCTACGAGCAGTACTTC	CASSLVLAGPSYEQYF
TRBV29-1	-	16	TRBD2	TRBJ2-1	TGCAGCGTTGAAGGGACTAGCGGGAAGGCCTACAATGAGCAGTTCTTC	CSVEGTSGKAYNEQFF
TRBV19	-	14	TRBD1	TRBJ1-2	TGTGCCAGTAGAAAGGACAGGGACCAGTATGGCTACACCTTC	CASRKDRDQYGYTF
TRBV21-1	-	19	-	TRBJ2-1	TGTGCCAGCAGCAAAGAGGCTAGCGGGCGAAGGGGGTCCTACAATGAGCAGTTCTTC	CASSKEASGRRGSYNEQFF
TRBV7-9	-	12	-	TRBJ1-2	TGTGCCAGCAGCCCAACAATCTATGGCTACACCTTC	CASSPTIYGYTF
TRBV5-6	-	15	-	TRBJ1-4	TGTGCCAGCAGCTTTGCGGCTCCAACTAATGAAAAACTGTTTTTT	CASSFAAPTNEKLFF
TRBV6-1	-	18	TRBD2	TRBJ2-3	TGTGCCAGCAGTGAAGCGCTGTGGACTAGCGGTAGCACAGATACGCAGTATTTT	CASSEALWTSGSTDTQYF
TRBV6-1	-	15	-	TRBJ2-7	TGTGCCAGCAGTGATTGGGGGCCAGGGACTTACGAGCAGTACTTC	CASSDWGPGTYEQYF
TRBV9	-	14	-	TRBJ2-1	TGTGCCAGCAGCGTAGAATCCACGCAGGGTGAGCAGTTCTTC	CASSVESTQGEQFF
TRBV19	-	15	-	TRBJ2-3	TGTGCCAGTACCCCCGCGGCGGGCGACACAGATACGCAGTATTTT	CASTPAAGDTDTQYF
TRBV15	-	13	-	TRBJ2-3	TGTGCCACCAGCAGCGCGGGGAGCCCCCGGGTGTATTTT	CATSSAGSPRVYF
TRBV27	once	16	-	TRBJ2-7	TGTGCCAGCAGTTTATACGGCTCGACTAGCTCCTACGAGCAGTACTTC	CASSLYGSTSSYEQYF
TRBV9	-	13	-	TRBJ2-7	TGTGCCAGCAGCGCACCACGATCCTACGAGCAGTACTTC	CASSAPRSYEQYF
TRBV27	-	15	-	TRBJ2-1	TGTGCCAGCAGTTTCCGGGGACCCAGAAACAATGAGCAGTTCTTC	CASSFRGPRNNEQFF
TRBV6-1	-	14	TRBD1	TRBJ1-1	TGTGCCAGCAGAGGGACAGGGTGGGGCACTGAAGCTTTCTTT	CASRGTGWGTEAFF
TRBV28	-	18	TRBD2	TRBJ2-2	TGTGCCAGCAGCCGACCCCGGGACTACCGAAGAAACACCGGGGAGCTGTTTTTT	CASSRPRDYRRNTGELFF
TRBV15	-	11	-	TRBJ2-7	TGTGCCACCAGCGAGGTTGACGAGCAGTACTTC	CATSEVDEQYF
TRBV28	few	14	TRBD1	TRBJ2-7	TGTGCCAGCAGTTTAGAGGGGGCTGGGTACGAGCAGTACTTC	CASSLEGAGYEQYF